This is a list of T cell receptor beta chains from one sample in a study of cytomegalovirus exposure and HLA in healthy donors. Assay: immunoSEQ multiplex PCR; the TCRdb copy retains only in-frame clones and omits some. In the table there are more than 250,000 clones, about 92% of which are singletons. Sequencing was done on a sample of PBMCs. The receptor set was obtained from a woman in her twenties or thirties in good health and CMV-seronegative. Both conserved end residues are part of each CDR3. D genes are given only for firm matches. Rows may omit the clone size; those that give it use once, few, many or a size class.

cdr3_nt cdr3_aa d_call j_call clone_size v_call
TGTGCCAGCAGTTGGGGGCCGGGCTATGGCTACACCTTC CASSWGPGYGYTF . TRBJ1-2 few TRBV27
TGTGCCATCAGTGAGTACGGTACAGATACGCAGTATTTT CAISEYGTDTQYF . TRBJ2-3 . TRBV10-3
TGTGCCAGCAGCCCAGGGACAGGGTCCAATGAGCAGTTCTTC CASSPGTGSNEQFF TRBD1 TRBJ2-1 . TRBV5-6
TGTGCCAGCAGTTTTCGACAGCCGATCACAGATACGCAGTATTTT CASSFRQPITDTQYF . TRBJ2-3 . TRBV28
TGTGCCACCAGCAGAGCGGGGGTTAGCAATCAGCCCCAGCATTTT CATSRAGVSNQPQHF . TRBJ1-5 . TRBV15
TGCGCCAGCAGCCGATCGGAGGGGGAAAAACTGTTTTTT CASSRSEGEKLFF . TRBJ1-4 . TRBV4-1
TGTGCCAGCAGTGGTCTACTAGCGGATGGGGCAGATACGCAGTATTTT CASSGLLADGADTQYF TRBD2 TRBJ2-3 . TRBV2
TGTGCCAGCAGCGTAGACCGCGGGGAGACCCAGTACTTC CASSVDRGETQYF . TRBJ2-5 . TRBV6-5
TGTGCCAGCAGCCAGCCGTATCTTAACACCGGGGAGCTGTTTTTT CASSQPYLNTGELFF . TRBJ2-2 . TRBV5-6
TGCGCCAGCAGCTTGGGGGGACAGGGCTCCTACAATGAGCAGTTCTTC CASSLGGQGSYNEQFF TRBD1 TRBJ2-1 . TRBV5-1
TGTGCCAGCAGCCCCCTCCAGGGGGGCAATCAGCCCCAGCATTTT CASSPLQGGNQPQHF TRBD1 TRBJ1-5 . TRBV7-2
TGCGCCAGCAGCGTACACAGGGACAATGAGCAGTTCTTC CASSVHRDNEQFF . TRBJ2-1 . TRBV4-1